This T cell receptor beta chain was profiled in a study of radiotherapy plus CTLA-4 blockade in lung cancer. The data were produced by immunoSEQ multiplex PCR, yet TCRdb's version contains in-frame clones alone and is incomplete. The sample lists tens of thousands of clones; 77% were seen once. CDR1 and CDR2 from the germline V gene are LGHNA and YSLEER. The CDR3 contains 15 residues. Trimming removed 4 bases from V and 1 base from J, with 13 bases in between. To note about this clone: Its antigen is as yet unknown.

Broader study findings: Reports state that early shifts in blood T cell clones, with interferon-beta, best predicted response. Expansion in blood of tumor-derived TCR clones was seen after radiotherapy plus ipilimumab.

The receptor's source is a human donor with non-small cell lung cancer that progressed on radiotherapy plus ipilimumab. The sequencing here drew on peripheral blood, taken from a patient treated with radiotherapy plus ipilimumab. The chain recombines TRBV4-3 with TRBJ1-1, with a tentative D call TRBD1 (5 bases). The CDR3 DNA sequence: TGCGCCAGCAGCCCCTCGGGGGTCGAGAACACTGAAGCTTTCTTT. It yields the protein CASSPSGVENTEAFF.